This T cell receptor (beta chain) was sequenced in a study of blood T cell repertoires in COVID-19. Study information: From the United States, Italy and Spain came samples of acute and convalescent COVID-19. Sources were T cells, B-cell-depleted T cells, or PBMCs; the material itself was cDNA or gDNA.

This clone was picked up one time. The germline V gene encodes CDR1 SNHLY and CDR2 FYNNEI. The CDR3 runs 16 residues. After removal of 3 bases from V and 13 bases from J, the junction contained 8 bases not matched to a gene. Per the original data handling: Estimation of nucleated cell counts was performed using reference gene primer amplification. Only in-frame clones appear in the TCRdb table, and some are missing; sequencing was by immunoSEQ multiplex PCR. V and J calls and clone size are as listed in that table; D and trimming were resolved from the DNA. The repertoire holds around 170,000 clones, with under 80% as singletons.

The chain recombines TRBV2 with TRBJ2-2, with 16 nucleotides matching TRBD2. The TCR sequence derives from a woman of 80 years or more with acute or convalescent COVID-19. Sequences were obtained from peripheral blood. DNA of the CDR3: TGTGCCAGCAGTGAGAGGAGTGGGACTAGCGGGAGGGGGCTGTTTTTT. Protein product: CASSERSGTSGRGLFF.